This T cell receptor (beta chain) was captured in a study of T cell responses to AZD1222 COVID-19 vaccine. The CDR3 is 13 amino acids. The ends were cut back, 7 bases at V and 5 bases at J, with 13 bases in the middle. Per germline, CDR1 LNHDA and CDR2 SQIVND (reference sequence). Data came from immunoSEQ multiplex PCR; TCRdb stores just in-frame clones and leaves some out. The table has about 84,000 clones, 86% seen once. Points on this clone: Its antigen is not identified.

Findings of the study overall: Repertoires were obtained solely post-peak T cell response.

The receptor's source is an adult who received the AZD1222 COVID-19 vaccine. The sample consisted of peripheral blood, taken 28 days after the second AZD1222 dose. This rearrangement joins TRBV19 to TRBJ2-3; D not resolved. Written as DNA, the CDR3 is TGTGCCAGTACCATGGGGATGGGAGATACGCAGTATTTT. The encoded protein is CASTMGMGDTQYF.